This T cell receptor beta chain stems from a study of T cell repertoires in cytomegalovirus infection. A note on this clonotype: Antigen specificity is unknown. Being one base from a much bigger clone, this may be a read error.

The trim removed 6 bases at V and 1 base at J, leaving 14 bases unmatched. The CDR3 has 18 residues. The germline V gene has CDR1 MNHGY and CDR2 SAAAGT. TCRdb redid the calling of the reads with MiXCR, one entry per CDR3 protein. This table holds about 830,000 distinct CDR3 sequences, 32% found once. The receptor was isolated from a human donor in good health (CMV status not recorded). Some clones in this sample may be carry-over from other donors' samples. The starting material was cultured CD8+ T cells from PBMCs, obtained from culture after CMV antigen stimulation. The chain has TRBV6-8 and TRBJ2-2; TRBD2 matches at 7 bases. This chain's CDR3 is CASRLGTNTTGNTGELFF. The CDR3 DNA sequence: TGTGCCAGCAGACTCGGGACTAACACAACAGGGAACACCGGGGAGCTGTTTTTT.